The sequence of this T cell receptor (beta chain) was determined in a study of T cells in lung cancer brain metastases. Each sample used about 2–5.5 ug genomic DNA, matched between paired samples. Libraries were prepared by immunoSEQ multiplex PCR; TCRdb keeps only in-frame clonotypes and omits some of them. This sample has about 1,200 clones; 80% to 90% occur once, and the top ten carry around 10%. Trimming at V came to 5 bases and at J to 4 bases, leaving 14 bases not matched to a gene. This CDR3 has 17 residues. The germline V gene encodes CDR1 SGHTA and CDR2 FQGNSA. The clonotype comes from an older woman with non-small cell lung cancer that had spread to the brain. The chain combines TRBV7-2 with TRBJ2-1, with 7 bases that match TRBD2. Source material: tumor tissue from a brain metastasis. CDR3 in amino acids: CASSREVGGSLYNEQFF. CDR3 DNA: TGTGCCAGCAGCCGTGAGGTTGGCGGGAGTCTATACAATGAGCAGTTCTTC.